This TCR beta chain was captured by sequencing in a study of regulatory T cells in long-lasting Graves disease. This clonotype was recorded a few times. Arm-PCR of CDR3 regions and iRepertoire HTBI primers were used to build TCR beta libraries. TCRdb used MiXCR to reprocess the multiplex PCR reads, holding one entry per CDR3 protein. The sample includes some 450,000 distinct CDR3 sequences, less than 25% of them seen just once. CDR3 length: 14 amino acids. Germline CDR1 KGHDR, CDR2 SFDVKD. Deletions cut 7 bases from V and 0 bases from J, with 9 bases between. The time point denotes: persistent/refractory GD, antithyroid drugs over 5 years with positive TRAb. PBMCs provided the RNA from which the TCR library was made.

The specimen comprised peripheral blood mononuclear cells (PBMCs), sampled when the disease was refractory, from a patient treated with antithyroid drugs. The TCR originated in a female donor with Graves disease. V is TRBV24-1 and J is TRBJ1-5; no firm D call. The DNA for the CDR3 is TGTGCCACCAGCAAGGGTTATAGCAATCAGCCCCAGCATTTT. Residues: CATSKGYSNQPQHF.